This entry lists 17 T cell receptor beta chains sequenced from one sample in a study of cytomegalovirus exposure and HLA in healthy donors. PCR used 60 Vbeta primers and 13 Jbeta primers. The method was immunoSEQ multiplex PCR; TCRdb's version includes in-frame clones alone and lacks a portion of them. The sample lists 72,000 or so clones, about 61% occurring once. Sequencing was carried out using PBMCs. The receptors were sampled from a woman between 50 and 59 years old in good health and CMV-seronegative.

The V gene is TRBV19, the J gene TRBJ1-5; 7 positions agree with TRBD1. This CDR3 spans 14 amino acids. The V segment lost 5 bases and the J segment 4 bases; nucleotides outside the gene matches: 5. The germline CDR1 and CDR2 sequences are LNHDA and SQIVND (reference sequence). CDR3 residues: CASSLGTVNQPQHF. The CDR3 DNA follows: TGTGCCAGTAGTCTAGGGACAGTTAATCAGCCCCAGCATTTT.

The chain is built from TRBV7-6 and TRBJ2-5; TRBD1 might be the D (7 bases). The CDR3 totals 20 residues. Trimming cost V 5 bases and J 5 bases, with 33 bases left between them. The germline V gene encodes CDR1 SGHVS and CDR2 FNYEAQ. CDR3 nucleotide sequence: TGTGCCAGCAGCCCCCCCGGGCGAACAGGGGAGGCAGTTGGGCATGAGACCCAGTACTTC. Its translation: CASSPPGRTGEAVGHETQYF.

A few counts support this clone. V gene TRBV7-9 combines with J gene TRBJ2-7; D is perhaps TRBD1 (6 bases). CDR1 SEHNR and CDR2 FQNEAQ come from the germline V gene (reference sequence). This CDR3 spans 14 amino acids. Trimming pared 4 bases from V and 3 bases from J, leaving 13 bases between. Here the CDR3 DNA reads TGTGCCAGCAGCTACGATCAGGGGCACTACGAGCAGTACTTC. As protein: CASSYDQGHYEQYF.

This clone has a single count. This chain uses TRBV28 with TRBJ1-1; D gene uncertain. This CDR3 spans 12 amino acids. Trimming removed 7 bases from V and 7 bases from J, with 13 bases in between. CDR1 and CDR2 from the germline V gene are MDHEN and SYDVKM. CDR3 sequence (DNA): TGTGCCAGCAACAGACACTCCTTTGAAGCTTTCTTT. It is translated as CASNRHSFEAFF.

This chain links TRBV28 with TRBJ1-2, with D possibly matching TRBD1 (5 bases). The germline V and J ends were trimmed by 5 bases and 2 bases, with 21 bases remaining between them. This CDR3 comprises 17 residues. Germline values: CDR1 MDHEN, CDR2 SYDVKM. The CDR3 region is CASSPLFGRAPNYGYTF. The CDR3 nucleotides read TGTGCCAGCAGTCCCCTTTTCGGCAGGGCACCCAACTATGGCTACACCTTC.

CDR3 nucleotides: TGCGCCAGCAGCTTGGGGGGGACAGGGGCCATCTCTGGTGGCTACACCTTC. This translates into CASSLGGTGAISGGYTF. The chain links TRBV5-1 to TRBJ1-2; 10 bases match TRBD1. Trimming cost V 0 bases and J 7 bases; bases outside gene matches: 12. Germline V gives CDR1 SGHRS, CDR2 YFSETQ. CDR3 length equals 17 residues.

The chain carries TRBV6-5 and TRBJ1-2; no reliable D call. Trimming left V 6 bases short and J 2 bases short, with 10 bases between. The CDR3 is 13 residues long. Germline-derived CDR1 and CDR2 are MNHEY and SVGAGI. CDR3 coding DNA: TGTGCCAGCAGCCGAGGAGGGAACTATGGCTACACCTTC. It yields the protein CASSRGGNYGYTF.

The chain uses TRBV28 and TRBJ2-1, with 10 bases that match TRBD1. Trimming at V came to 3 bases and at J to 12 bases, leaving 5 bases not matched to a gene. This CDR3 region has 13 residues. Germline V lookup: CDR1 MDHEN, CDR2 SYDVKM. The CDR3 bases are TGTGCCAGCAGTTTGAAATGGGACAGGGGGCAGTTCTTC. Amino acid sequence: CASSLKWDRGQFF.

This clone was counted between two and nine times. The V call is TRBV28, the J call TRBJ2-1, with 13 positions matching TRBD2. This CDR3 region has 16 residues. Germline trimming cut 4 bases from V and 4 bases from J; bases unmatched to any gene: 4. Germline CDR1 is MDHEN and CDR2 is SYDVKM. DNA of the CDR3: TGTGCCAGCAGTTGGGGACTAGCGGGGAGTTACAATGAGCAGTTCTTC. The encoded protein is CASSWGLAGSYNEQFF. Drawing the rest from reference TRBV28 and TRBJ2-1, the complete variable domain is DVKVTQSSRYLVKRTGEKVFLECVQDMDHENMFWYRQDPGLGLRLIYFSYDVKMKEKGDIPEGYSVSREKKERFSLILESASTNQTSMYLCASSWGLAGSYNEQFFGPGTRLTVL.

J is TRBJ2-5 and V is TRBV23-1; D not certain. TRBV23-1 is an ORF, and what it does is uncertain. The V gene lost 3 bases and the J gene lost 2 bases, with 16 bases spanning the gap. This CDR3 spans 16 amino acids. CDR3 DNA sequence: TGCGCCAGCAGTCATCATGGGCCTACACGTCAAGAGACCCAGTACTTC. Translation gives CASSHHGPTRQETQYF.

This clone was observed a handful of times. The genes are TRBV5-1 and TRBJ2-2; possible D gene TRBD2, 5 bases. V shed 4 bases and J shed 6 bases, with 16 bases lying between them. The CDR3 is made up of 15 amino acids. Germline values: CDR1 SGHRS, CDR2 YFSETQ. As DNA, the CDR3 is TGCGCCAGCAGCCGGGATAGGGTAGATGCCGGGGAGCTGTTTTTT. This sequence encodes CASSRDRVDAGELFF.

This clone showed up just once. The J gene is TRBJ2-3, the V gene TRBV6-5, with D possibly matching TRBD1 (5 bases). The CDR3 runs to 15 residues. Trimming cost V 3 bases and J 4 bases, with 14 bases left between them. The germline gives CDR1 MNHEY, CDR2 SVGAGI. CDR3 sequence reads: CASSYRQMTSDTQYF. The CDR3 coding sequence is TGTGCCAGCAGTTATCGACAGATGACTTCAGATACGCAGTATTTT.

There are a few counts of this clone. The chain joins TRBV5-6 to TRBJ1-5; D is unclear. Germline CDR1 is SGHDT and CDR2 is YYEEEE. CDR3 length: 15 residues. V dropped 0 bases and J dropped 4 bases, with 11 bases sitting between them. For the CDR3, the DNA is TGTGCCAGCAGCTTGGCCCAGGCTTGGAATCAGCCCCAGCATTTT. This translates into CASSLAQAWNQPQHF. The variable domain in full, completed from reference TRBV5-6 and TRBJ1-5, reads DAGVTQSPTHLIKTRGQQVTLRCSPKSGHDTVSWYQQALGQGPQFIFQYYEEEERQRGNFPDRFSGHQFPNYSSELNVNALLLGDSALYLCASSLAQAWNQPQHFGDGTRLSIL.

The rearrangement uses TRBV29-1 and TRBJ1-1; D perhaps matches TRBD1 (6 bases). Trimming pared 4 bases from V and 1 base from J, leaving 13 bases between. The CDR3 runs 14 residues. Germline V gives CDR1 SQVTM, CDR2 ANQGSEA. The CDR3 loop is CSVVRTAQNTEAFF. The CDR3 DNA reads TGCAGCGTTGTGCGGACAGCCCAGAACACTGAAGCTTTCTTT. The whole variable domain, remainder taken from reference TRBV29-1 and TRBJ1-1, is SAVISQKPSRDICQRGTSLTIQCQVDSQVTMMFWYRQQPGQSLTLIATANQGSEATYESGFVIDKFPISRPNLTFSTLTVSNMSPEDSSIYLCSVVRTAQNTEAFFGQGTRLTVV.

The chain uses TRBV9 and TRBJ1-3; D ambiguous. Germline V gene lookup returns CDR1 SGDLS and CDR2 YYNGEE. This CDR3 has 14 residues. V shed 3 bases and J shed 4 bases, with 11 bases lying between them. The CDR3: CASSGHHKGNTIYF. The CDR3 bases are TGTGCCAGCAGCGGTCATCACAAGGGAAACACCATATATTTT.

Only one count was recorded for this clone. The chain recombines TRBV11-3 with TRBJ2-5, with D perhaps matching TRBD2 (6 bases). V shed 3 bases and J shed 4 bases, with 6 bases lying between them. This CDR3 contains 12 residues. Per the germline V gene, CDR1 is SGHNT and CDR2 is YENEEA. In nucleotides, the CDR3 is TGTGCCAGCAGCTTCGGGGGAGAGACCCAGTACTTC. Amino acid sequence: CASSFGGETQYF.

The V gene is TRBV12-5, the J gene TRBJ1-1, with 9 bases matching TRBD1. The germline CDR1 and CDR2 sequences are LGHNT and FRNRAP. There are 13 residues in the CDR3. Trimming cost V 5 bases and J 5 bases; bases outside gene matches: 3. The CDR3 here is CASGQTGGTEAFF. In DNA, the CDR3 is TGTGCTAGTGGTCAGACAGGGGGAACTGAAGCTTTCTTT. Based on the CDR3 plus reference TRBV12-5 and TRBJ1-1, the full variable domain is DARVTQTPRHKVTEMGQEVTMRCQPILGHNTVFWYRQTMMQGLELLAYFRNRAPLDDSGMPKDRFSAEMPDATLATLKIQPSEPRDSAVYFCASGQTGGTEAFFGQGTRLTVV.